Here is one TCR beta chain with its context. Original analysis: How many nucleated cells were present was estimated from reference gene primer amplification. Sequencing used immunoSEQ multiplex PCR; TCRdb keeps in-frame clones, though not all of them. That table furnishes V, J and clone size, whereas the DNA furnished D and trimming. The sample holds over 150,000 clones, approximately 86% seen once. The data were obtained in a study of blood T cell repertoires in COVID-19. The overall study: The United States, Italy and Spain provided the acute and convalescent COVID-19 samples.

There are 16 residues in the CDR3. The V end lost 0 bases, the J end lost 2 bases, and 12 bases lay between the germline ends. Germline V gives CDR1 SGHKS, CDR2 YYEKEE (reference sequence). The V and J genes are TRBV5-5 and TRBJ1-5, with D perhaps matching TRBD1 (5 bases). What was sequenced was peripheral blood. This receptor was obtained from a woman aged 55-75 years who had recovered from COVID-19. The CDR3 sequence is CASSLDRGGGNQPQHF. The CDR3 DNA sequence: TGTGCCAGCAGCTTGGACCGGGGAGGGGGCAATCAGCCCCAGCATTTT.